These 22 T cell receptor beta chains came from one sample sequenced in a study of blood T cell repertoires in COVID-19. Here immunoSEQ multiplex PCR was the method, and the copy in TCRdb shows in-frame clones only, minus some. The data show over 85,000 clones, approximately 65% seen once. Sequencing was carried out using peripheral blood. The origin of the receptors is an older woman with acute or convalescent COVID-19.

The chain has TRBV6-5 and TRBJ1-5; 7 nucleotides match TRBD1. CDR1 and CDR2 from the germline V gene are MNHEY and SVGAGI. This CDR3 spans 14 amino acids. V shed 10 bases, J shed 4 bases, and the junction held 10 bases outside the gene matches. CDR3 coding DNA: TGTGCCACCCTTCCTACAGGGGCGAATCAGCCCCAGCATTTT. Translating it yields CATLPTGANQPQHF.

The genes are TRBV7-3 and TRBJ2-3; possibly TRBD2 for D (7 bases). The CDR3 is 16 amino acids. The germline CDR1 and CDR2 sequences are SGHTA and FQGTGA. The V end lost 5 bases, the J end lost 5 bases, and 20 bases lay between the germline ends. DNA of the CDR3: TGTGCCAGCAGCCCAAAACTCCGGGGGGCGGGAGATACGCAGTATTTT. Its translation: CASSPKLRGAGDTQYF.

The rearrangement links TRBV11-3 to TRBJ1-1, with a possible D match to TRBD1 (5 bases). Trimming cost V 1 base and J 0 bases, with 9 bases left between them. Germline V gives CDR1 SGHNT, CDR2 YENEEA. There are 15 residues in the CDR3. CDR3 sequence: CASSLGRGVNTEAFF. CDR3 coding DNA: TGTGCCAGCAGCTTAGGCCGGGGGGTGAACACTGAAGCTTTCTTT. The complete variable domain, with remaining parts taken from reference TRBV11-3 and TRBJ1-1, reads EAGVVQSPRYKIIEKKQPVAFWCNPISGHNTLYWYLQNLGQGPELLIRYENEEAVDDSQLPKDRFSAERLKGVDSTLKIQPAELGDSAVYLCASSLGRGVNTEAFFGQGTRLTVV.

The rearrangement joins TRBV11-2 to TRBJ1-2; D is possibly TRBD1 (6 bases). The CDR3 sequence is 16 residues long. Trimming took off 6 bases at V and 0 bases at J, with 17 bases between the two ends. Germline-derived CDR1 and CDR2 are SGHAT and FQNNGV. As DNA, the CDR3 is TGTGCCAGCAGATCTTGGGGGGGGGCCTCTAACTATGGCTACACCTTC. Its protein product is CASRSWGGASNYGYTF.

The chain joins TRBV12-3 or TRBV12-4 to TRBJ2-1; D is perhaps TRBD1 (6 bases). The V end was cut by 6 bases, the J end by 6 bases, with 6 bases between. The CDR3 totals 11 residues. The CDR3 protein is CASSRGNEQFF. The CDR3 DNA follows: TGTGCCAGCAGCAGGGGCAATGAGCAGTTCTTC.

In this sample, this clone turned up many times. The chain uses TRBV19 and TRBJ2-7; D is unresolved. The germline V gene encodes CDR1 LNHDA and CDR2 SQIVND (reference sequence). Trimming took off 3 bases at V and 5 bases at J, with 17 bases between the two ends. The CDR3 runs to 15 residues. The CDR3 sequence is CASSISSLGSNEQYF. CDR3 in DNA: TGTGCCAGTAGTATTAGCTCGCTGGGTTCCAACGAGCAGTACTTC.

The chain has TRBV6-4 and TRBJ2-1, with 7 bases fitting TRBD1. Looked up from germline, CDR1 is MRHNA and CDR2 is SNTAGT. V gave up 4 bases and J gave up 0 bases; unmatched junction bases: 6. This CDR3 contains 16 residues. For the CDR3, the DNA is TGTGCCAGCAGTGCCCGGCCAGGGGGCTCCTACAATGAGCAGTTCTTC. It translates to CASSARPGGSYNEQFF.

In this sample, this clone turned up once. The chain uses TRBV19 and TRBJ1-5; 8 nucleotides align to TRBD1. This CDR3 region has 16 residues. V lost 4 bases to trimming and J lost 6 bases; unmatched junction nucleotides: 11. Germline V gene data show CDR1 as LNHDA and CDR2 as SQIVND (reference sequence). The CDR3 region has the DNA TGTGCCAGTAGTACCCGACAGGGGCGTTCGAGTCAGCCCCAGCATTTT. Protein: CASSTRQGRSSQPQHF.

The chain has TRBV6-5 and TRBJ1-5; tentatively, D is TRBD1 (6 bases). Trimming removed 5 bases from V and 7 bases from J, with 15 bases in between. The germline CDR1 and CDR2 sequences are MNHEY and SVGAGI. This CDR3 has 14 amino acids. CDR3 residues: CASSREWGLQPQHF. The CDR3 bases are TGTGCCAGCAGTCGGGAATGGGGGCTCCAGCCCCAGCATTTT.

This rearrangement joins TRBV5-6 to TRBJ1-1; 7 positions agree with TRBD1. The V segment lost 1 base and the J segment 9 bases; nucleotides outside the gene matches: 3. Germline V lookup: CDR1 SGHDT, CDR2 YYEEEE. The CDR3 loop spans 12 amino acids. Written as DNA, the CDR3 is TGTGCCAGCAGCTTGTTGACAGGGCAAGCTTTCTTT. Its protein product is CASSLLTGQAFF.

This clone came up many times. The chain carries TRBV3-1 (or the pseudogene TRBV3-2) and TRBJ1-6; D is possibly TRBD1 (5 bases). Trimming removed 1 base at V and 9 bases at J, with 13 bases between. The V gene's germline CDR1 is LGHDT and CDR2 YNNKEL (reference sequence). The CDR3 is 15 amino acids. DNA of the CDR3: TGTGCCAGCAGCCAAGGACAAGGGGCTATTTCACCCCTCCACTTT. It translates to CASSQGQGAISPLHF.

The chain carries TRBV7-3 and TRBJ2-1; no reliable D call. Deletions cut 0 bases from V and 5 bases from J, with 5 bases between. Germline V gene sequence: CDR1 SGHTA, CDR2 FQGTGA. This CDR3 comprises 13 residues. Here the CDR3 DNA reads TGTGCCAGCAGCTTAACTAGTAACAATGAGCAGTTCTTC. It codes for CASSLTSNNEQFF. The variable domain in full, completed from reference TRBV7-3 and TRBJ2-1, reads GAGVSQTPSNKVTEKGKYVELRCDPISGHTALYWYRQSLGQGPEFLIYFQGTGAADDSGLPNDRFFAVRPEGSVSTLKIQRTERGDSAVYLCASSLTSNNEQFFGPGTRLTVL.

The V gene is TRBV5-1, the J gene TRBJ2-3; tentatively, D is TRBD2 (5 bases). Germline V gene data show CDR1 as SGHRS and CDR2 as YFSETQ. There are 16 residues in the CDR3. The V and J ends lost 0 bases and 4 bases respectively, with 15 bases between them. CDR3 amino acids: CASSLAAGLRADTQYF. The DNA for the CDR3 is TGCGCCAGCAGCTTGGCCGCAGGATTGAGGGCAGATACGCAGTATTTT.

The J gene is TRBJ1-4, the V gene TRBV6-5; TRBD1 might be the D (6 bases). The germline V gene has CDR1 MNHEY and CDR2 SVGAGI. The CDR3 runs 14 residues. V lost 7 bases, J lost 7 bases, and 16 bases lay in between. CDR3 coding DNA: TGTGCCAGCACTAACGGGGGGCCGGTTGAAAAACTGTTTTTT. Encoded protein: CASTNGGPVEKLFF.

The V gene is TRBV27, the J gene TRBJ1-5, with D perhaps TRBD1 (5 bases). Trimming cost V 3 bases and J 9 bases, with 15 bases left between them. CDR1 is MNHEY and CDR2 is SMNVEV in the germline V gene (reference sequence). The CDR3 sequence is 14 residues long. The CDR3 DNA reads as TGTGCCAGCAGTTTTGAGGCAGCGGGGCGGCCCCAGCATTTT. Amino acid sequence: CASSFEAAGRPQHF.

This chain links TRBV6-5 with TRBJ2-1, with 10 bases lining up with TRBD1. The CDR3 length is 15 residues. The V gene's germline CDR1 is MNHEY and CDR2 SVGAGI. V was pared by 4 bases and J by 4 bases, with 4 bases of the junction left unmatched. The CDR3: CASSLTGGRYNEQFF. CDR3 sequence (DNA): TGTGCCAGCAGTTTGACAGGGGGCAGATACAATGAGCAGTTCTTC.

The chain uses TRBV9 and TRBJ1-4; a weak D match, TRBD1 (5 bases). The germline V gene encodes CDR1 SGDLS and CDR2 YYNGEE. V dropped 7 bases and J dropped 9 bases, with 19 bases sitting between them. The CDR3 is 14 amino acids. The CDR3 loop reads CASGRGGGDKKLFF. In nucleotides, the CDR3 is TGTGCCAGCGGAAGGGGCGGGGGAGATAAAAAACTGTTTTTT.

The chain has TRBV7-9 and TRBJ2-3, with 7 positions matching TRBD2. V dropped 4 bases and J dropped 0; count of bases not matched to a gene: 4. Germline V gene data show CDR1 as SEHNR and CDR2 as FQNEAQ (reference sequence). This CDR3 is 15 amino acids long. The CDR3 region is CASSSSGPSTDTQYF. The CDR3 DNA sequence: TGTGCCAGCAGCTCTAGCGGACCTAGCACAGATACGCAGTATTTT. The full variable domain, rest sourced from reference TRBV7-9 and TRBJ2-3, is DTGVSQNPRHKITKRGQNVTFRCDPISEHNRLYWYRQTLGQGPEFLTYFQNEAQLEKSRLLSDRFSAERPKGSFSTLEIQRTEQGDSAMYLCASSSSGPSTDTQYFGPGTRLTVL.

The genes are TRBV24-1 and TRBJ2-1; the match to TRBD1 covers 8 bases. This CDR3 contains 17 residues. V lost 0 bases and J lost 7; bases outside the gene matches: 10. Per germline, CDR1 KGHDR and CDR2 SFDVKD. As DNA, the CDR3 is TGTGCCACCAGTGATTTGCGGACAGGGCTTCGGGGTAATGAGCAGTTCTTC. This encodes CATSDLRTGLRGNEQFF.

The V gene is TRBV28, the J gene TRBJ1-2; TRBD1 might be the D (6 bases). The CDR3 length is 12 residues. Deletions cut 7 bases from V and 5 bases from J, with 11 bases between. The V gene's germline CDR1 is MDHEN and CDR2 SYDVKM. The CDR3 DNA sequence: TGTGCCAGCACTGTCAGGGGTTATGGCTACACCTTC. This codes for CASTVRGYGYTF.

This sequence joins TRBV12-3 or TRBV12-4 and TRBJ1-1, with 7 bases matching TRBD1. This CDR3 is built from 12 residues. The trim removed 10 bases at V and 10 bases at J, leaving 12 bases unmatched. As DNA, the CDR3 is TGTGCCACCCGCGGACAGGCCGGGGGAGCTTTCTTT. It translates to CATRGQAGGAFF.

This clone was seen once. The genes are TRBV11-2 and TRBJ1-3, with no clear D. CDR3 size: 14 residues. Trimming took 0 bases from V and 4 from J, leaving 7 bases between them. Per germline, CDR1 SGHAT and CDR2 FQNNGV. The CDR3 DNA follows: TGTGCCAGCAGCTTAGAACCAGGCGGAAACACCATATATTTT. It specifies CASSLEPGGNTIYF.